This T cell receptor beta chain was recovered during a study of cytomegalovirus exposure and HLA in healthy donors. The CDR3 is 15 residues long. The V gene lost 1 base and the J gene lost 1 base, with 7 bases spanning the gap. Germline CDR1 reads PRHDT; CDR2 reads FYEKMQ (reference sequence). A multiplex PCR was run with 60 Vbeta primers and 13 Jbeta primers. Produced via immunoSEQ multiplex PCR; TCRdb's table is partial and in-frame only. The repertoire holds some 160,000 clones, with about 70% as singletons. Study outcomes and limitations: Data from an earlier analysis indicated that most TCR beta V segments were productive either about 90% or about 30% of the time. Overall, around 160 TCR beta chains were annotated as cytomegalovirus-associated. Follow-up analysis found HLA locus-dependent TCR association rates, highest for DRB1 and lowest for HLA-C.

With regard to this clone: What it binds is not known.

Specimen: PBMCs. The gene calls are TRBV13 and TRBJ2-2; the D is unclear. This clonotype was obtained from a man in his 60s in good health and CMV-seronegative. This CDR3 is CASSLEQLNTGELFF. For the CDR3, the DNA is TGTGCCAGCAGCTTAGAACAGTTGAACACCGGGGAGCTGTTTTTT.